These 2 T cell receptor beta chains originate from one sample sequenced in a study of long-term antiretroviral therapy in people with HIV. Survey-level resolution applied to immunoSEQ assay v3.0. The method was immunoSEQ multiplex PCR; TCRdb's version includes in-frame clones alone and lacks a portion of them. Of over 30,000 clones in the sample, approximately 74% were seen once. The sequencing here drew on unsorted PBMCs, taken 3 years after starting antiretroviral therapy. Receptors originate from a man aged 45-60 years with HIV.

The J gene is TRBJ1-5, the V gene TRBV29-1; D unclear. The CDR3 length is 12 residues. The germline gives CDR1 SQVTM, CDR2 ANQGSEA. Trimming cost V 4 bases and J 4 bases, with 8 bases left between them. Here the CDR3 DNA reads TGCAGCGTTGTGGCGGATAATCAGCCCCAGCATTTT. The encoded protein is CSVVADNQPQHF. Full variable domain (rest looked up from reference TRBV29-1 and TRBJ1-5): SAVISQKPSRDICQRGTSLTIQCQVDSQVTMMFWYRQQPGQSLTLIATANQGSEATYESGFVIDKFPISRPNLTFSTLTVSNMSPEDSSIYLCSVVADNQPQHFGDGTRLSIL.

V is TRBV9 and J is TRBJ2-1; 8 nucleotides agree with TRBD2. This CDR3 spans 16 amino acids. V lost 0 bases, J lost 4 bases, and 6 bases stayed unmatched. In germline, CDR1 is SGDLS, CDR2 YYNGEE. CDR3 residues: CASSVGRLAGYNEQFF. DNA for the CDR3: TGTGCCAGCAGCGTAGGCCGGCTAGCGGGTTACAATGAGCAGTTCTTC.